This T cell receptor beta chain was captured by sequencing in a study of a mutant IDH1 vaccine in newly diagnosed glioma. In the study overall: Standard pretreatment was either radiotherapy, temozolomide, or, for most, radiochemotherapy with temozolomide. Findings of the study overall: Detectable vaccine-induced immune responses arose in around 92% of patients. Top peripheral T cell clonotype shifts appeared unrelated to pseudoprogression.

Notes on this clone: The antigen remains unidentified.

Time point described: baseline, week 1 (first vaccination visit). The treatment denotes: pre-vaccination baseline after standard-of-care therapy. With V trimmed by 4 bases and J by 4 bases, 1 base remained unmatched. Germline V lookup: CDR1 MNHNY, CDR2 SVGAGI (reference sequence). CDR3 length: 12 residues. Sequencing was performed with immunoSEQ multiplex PCR; in TCRdb, only in-frame clones are kept and a portion is missing. The table lists 30,000 to 40,000 clones, around 83% of them singletons. The receptor was derived from a man over 45 with glioma. Some clones in this sample may be carry-over from other donors' samples. This rearrangement joins TRBV6-6 to TRBJ2-7; the match to TRBD1 covers 7 bases. The source was peripheral blood mononuclear cells (PBMCs), collected from a glioma patient treated with radiotherapy, temozolomide or both. The CDR3 sequence: CASSSGQYEQYF. The CDR3 DNA is TGTGCCAGCAGTTCGGGACAGTACGAGCAGTACTTC.